This TCR beta chain was recovered during a study of blood T cell repertoires in COVID-19. Study context: Samples came from the United States, Italy and Spain, spanning acute and convalescent COVID-19. T cells, B-cell-depleted T cells, or PBMCs supplied cDNA or gDNA.

Under the authors' procedure: Amplification of reference gene primers was used by the study to estimate nucleated cell counts. TCRdb's table, derived via immunoSEQ multiplex PCR, lists solely in-frame clones and lacks some. That table gives V, J and clone size, and the DNA gave D and trimming. This sample yields some 250,000 clones, of which about 90% are seen a single time; around 2.9% belongs to the top ten. V shed 5 bases, J shed 2 bases, and the junction held 6 bases outside the gene matches. Germline V gene lookup returns CDR1 SGHRS and CDR2 YFSETQ. CDR3 length: 16 residues. The sample taken for sequencing was peripheral blood. The receptor was derived from a woman aged 25 to 39 who had recovered from COVID-19. The rearrangement joins TRBV5-1 to TRBJ2-3; 12 bases fit TRBD2. CDR3 loop: CASRPGLAGLTDTQYF. The CDR3 coding sequence is TGCGCCAGCAGGCCTGGACTAGCGGGACTCACAGATACGCAGTATTTT.